This TCR beta chain was sequenced during a study of blood T cell repertoires in COVID-19. Germline values: CDR1 SGDLS, CDR2 YYNGEE. The V gene end was trimmed by 6 bases and the J gene end by 2 bases; junction bases not matched to a gene: 10. This CDR3 is 15 amino acids long. Produced via immunoSEQ multiplex PCR; TCRdb's table is partial and in-frame only. The sample has approximately 140,000 clones, approximately 83% seen once. The rearrangement joins TRBV9 to TRBJ2-7, with 8 positions matching TRBD2. This receptor was obtained from a middle-aged man with active or convalescent COVID-19. Sequencing used peripheral blood. This CDR3 reads CASTPGGAAAYEQYF. The CDR3 DNA sequence: TGTGCCAGCACCCCGGGGGGGGCGGCGGCCTACGAGCAGTACTTC.